This T cell receptor (beta chain) was identified in a study of yellow fever vaccine responses in identical twins. TCRdb processed the RT-PCR reads anew with MiXCR; each CDR3 protein has one entry. Of around 2,000 distinct CDR3 sequences listed, approximately 78% are singletons. The V segment lost 4 bases and the J segment 6 bases; nucleotides outside the gene matches: 6. Germline CDR1 reads LGHNA; CDR2 reads YNFKEQ. CDR3 length equals 14 residues. The sequencing here drew on T cells from blood (PBMCs), unsorted or a sorted subset (not recorded which), taken before or after yellow fever vaccination (not recorded which). This TCR derives from a woman between 18 and 30 years old who received the yellow fever vaccine. The chain employs TRBV4-2 and TRBJ1-1, with 9 bases fitting TRBD1. CDR3 sequence (DNA): TGTGCCAGCAGCCCCCCGGACAGGGGCCCTGAAGCTTTCTTT. Amino acids: CASSPPDRGPEAFF.